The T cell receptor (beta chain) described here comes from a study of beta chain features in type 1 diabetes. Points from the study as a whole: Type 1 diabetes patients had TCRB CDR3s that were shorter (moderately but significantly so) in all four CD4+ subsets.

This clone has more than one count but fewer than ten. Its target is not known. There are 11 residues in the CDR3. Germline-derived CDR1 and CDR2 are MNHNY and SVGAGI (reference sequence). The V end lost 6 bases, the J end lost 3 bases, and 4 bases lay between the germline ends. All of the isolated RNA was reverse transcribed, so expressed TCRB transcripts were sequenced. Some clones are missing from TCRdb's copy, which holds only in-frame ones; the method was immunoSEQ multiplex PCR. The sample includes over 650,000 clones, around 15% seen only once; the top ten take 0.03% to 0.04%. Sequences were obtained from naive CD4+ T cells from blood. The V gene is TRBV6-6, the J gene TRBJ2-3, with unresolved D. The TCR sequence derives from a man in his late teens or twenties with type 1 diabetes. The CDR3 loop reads CASRQTDTQYF. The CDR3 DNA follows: TGTGCCAGCAGACAGACAGATACGCAGTATTTT.